The 24 T cell receptor beta chains presented below share a single source sample, sequenced in a study of radiotherapy plus CTLA-4 blockade in lung cancer. The method was immunoSEQ multiplex PCR; TCRdb's version includes in-frame clones alone and lacks a portion of them. Among 55,000 to 80,000 clones, 70% to 80% were seen once, and the ten largest hold approximately 4.5%. This sample comprised peripheral blood, obtained from a patient treated with radiotherapy plus ipilimumab. These receptors came from a human donor with non-small cell lung cancer who had a complete response to radiotherapy plus ipilimumab.

This CDR3 reads CAWSGARTEAFF. CDR3 coding DNA: TGTGCCTGGAGTGGGGCGCGCACTGAAGCTTTCTTT. This chain uses TRBV30 with TRBJ1-1, with unresolved D. Trimming cost V 1 base and J 4 bases, with 7 bases left between them. The CDR3 is made up of 12 amino acids. Germline V gene sequence: CDR1 GTSNPN, CDR2 SVGIG (reference sequence).

Note on this clone: One end of the junction is discordant with germline, which a read error may explain. The chain employs TRBV2 and TRBJ2-1, with D perhaps matching TRBD1 (7 bases). The CDR3 is made up of 13 amino acids. Germline loops: CDR1 SNHLY, CDR2 FYNNEI. CDR3 sequence: CASSEAVRRGPVF. CDR3 sequence (DNA): TGTGCCAGCAGTGAGGCGGTCCGGAGGGGGCCCGTCTTC.

The chain couples TRBV19 to TRBJ1-5; the D is unclear. This CDR3 contains 14 residues. Germline values: CDR1 LNHDA, CDR2 SQIVND (reference sequence). The V end was cut by 6 bases, the J end by 4 bases, with 13 bases between. The CDR3 DNA reads TGTGCCAGTAGCTACCCGGGGAGGAATCAGCCCCAGCATTTT. The encoded protein is CASSYPGRNQPQHF.

V and J are TRBV1 and TRBJ2-7; the DNA was not compared with TRBD2, the D call given in the table. TRBV1 is a recognized pseudogene. The CDR3 is made up of 16 amino acids. The chain's CDR3 is CTSSQDWTSGIYEQYF. Here the CDR3 DNA reads TGCACCAGCAGCCAAGACTGGACTAGCGGTATCTACGAGCAGTACTTC.

J is TRBJ2-3 and V is TRBV6-5, with D possibly being TRBD2 (5 bases). The CDR3 is made up of 13 amino acids. From germline, CDR1 is MNHEY and CDR2 SVGAGI. Trimming removed 7 bases from V and 8 bases from J, with 16 bases in between. CDR3: CASIPRGSGTQYF. The CDR3 DNA is TGTGCCAGCATCCCCAGAGGGAGTGGTACGCAGTATTTT.

In this sample, this clone turned up once. This chain uses TRBV30 with TRBJ2-7; D may correspond to TRBD1 or TRBD2 (5 bases each). V was pared by 2 bases and J by 5 bases, with 13 bases between. This CDR3 region has 13 residues. Looked up from germline, CDR1 is GTSNPN and CDR2 is SVGIG (reference sequence). The CDR3 sequence is CAWSLTEGNEQYV. The CDR3 nucleotides read TGTGCCTGGAGTTTGACAGAGGGGAACGAGCAGTACGTC.

This chain links TRBV9 with TRBJ1-1; no definite D call. CDR3 length: 15 residues. Trimming removed 0 bases from V and 1 base from J, with 10 bases in between. CDR1 and CDR2 (germline): SGDLS, YYNGEE. The CDR3 sequence: CASSVGRESNTEAFF. The CDR3 region has the DNA TGTGCCAGCAGCGTAGGTCGGGAGTCGAACACTGAAGCTTTCTTT.

This rearrangement joins TRBV28 to TRBJ2-7; D not resolved. In germline, CDR1 is MDHEN, CDR2 SYDVKM. With 2 bases removed from V and 2 bases from J, the gap between germline ends came to 16 bases. The CDR3 spans 16 residues. For the CDR3, the DNA is TGTGCCAGCAGTTTAGCCTCTTCTAGTAATGCCTACGAGCAGTACGTC. It translates to CASSLASSSNAYEQYV.

As DNA, the CDR3 is TGTGCCAGCAACTCGCAGCGGGATCCTACGAACACCGGGGAGCTGTTTTTT. Translation gives CASNSQRDPTNTGELFF. This rearrangement joins TRBV27 to TRBJ2-2, with TRBD2 matching 7 bases. CDR1 and CDR2 from the germline V gene are MNHEY and SMNVEV (reference sequence). This CDR3 is 17 amino acids long. V was pared by 7 bases and J by 0 bases, with 11 bases of the junction left unmatched.

The rearrangement links TRBV30 to TRBJ1-1, with TRBD1 matching over 7 bases. This CDR3 region has 14 residues. Germline CDR1 and CDR2: GTSNPN and SVGIG (reference sequence). The trim removed 5 bases at V and 6 bases at J, leaving 12 bases unmatched. CDR3 amino acids: CAWDPQGVGAEAFF. In nucleotides, the CDR3 is TGTGCCTGGGATCCCCAGGGGGTGGGAGCTGAAGCTTTCTTT.

V is TRBV30 and J is TRBJ1-2, with D perhaps matching TRBD1 (6 bases). This CDR3 is 13 amino acids long. Germline CDR1 GTSNPN, CDR2 SVGIG (reference sequence). V shed 7 bases and J shed 6 bases, with 18 bases lying between them. In DNA form, the CDR3 reads TGTGCCTTCCAACGGCAGGGGCAGGATGGCTACACCTTC. It yields the protein CAFQRQGQDGYTF.

This chain joins TRBV5-4 and TRBJ2-7; 9 bases are a match to TRBD1. Per the germline V gene, CDR1 is SGHNT and CDR2 is YYREEE (reference sequence). V shed 4 bases and J 2 bases; nucleotides not matched to a gene: 7. The CDR3 is made up of 15 amino acids. CDR3 amino acids: CASSATGTGTYEQYF. The CDR3 DNA is TGTGCCAGCAGCGCAACCGGGACAGGGACCTACGAGCAGTACTTC.

There are a few counts of this clone. This chain's CDR3 is CATSREAGRLGYGQPQHF. CDR3 DNA: TGTGCCACCAGCAGAGAAGCGGGACGCCTTGGTTATGGTCAGCCCCAGCATTTT. The gene calls are TRBV15 and TRBJ1-5; D perhaps matches TRBD1 (5 bases). V lost 0 bases, J lost 6 bases, and 21 bases lay in between. The CDR3 runs 18 residues. Germline-derived CDR1 and CDR2 are LNHNV and YYDKDF (reference sequence).

This sequence joins TRBV7-2 and TRBJ2-7; no clear D gene. The CDR3 covers 14 residues. V lost 5 bases and J 1 base, leaving 12 bases between the germline ends. Germline V CDR1 and CDR2: SGHTA, FQGNSA. The CDR3 reads CASSLDPWSYEQYF. CDR3 nucleotide sequence: TGTGCCAGCAGCCTAGACCCCTGGTCCTACGAGCAGTACTTC.

The gene calls are TRBV27 and TRBJ2-3, with D hard to call. The CDR3 has 12 residues. Germline CDR1 and CDR2: MNHEY and SMNVEV (reference sequence). Trimming cost V 3 bases and J 7 bases, with 8 bases left between them. The CDR3 reads CASSFSGYTQYF. CDR3 coding DNA: TGTGCCAGCAGTTTTTCCGGGTATACGCAGTATTTT.

This chain joins TRBV11-2 and TRBJ2-1; D not certain. Trimming cost V 0 bases and J 6 bases, with 9 bases left between them. This CDR3 is 14 amino acids long. CDR1 SGHAT and CDR2 FQNNGV come from the germline V gene. The CDR3 nucleotides are TGTGCCAGCAGCTTAGATCGGGCTAGCAATGAGCAGTTCTTC. This encodes CASSLDRASNEQFF.

The chain links TRBV4-1 to TRBJ1-2; TRBD1 is a possible D gene (6 bases). The germline gives CDR1 MGHRA, CDR2 YSYEKL. V gave up 2 bases and J gave up 11 bases, with 15 bases separating them. The CDR3 extends over 13 amino acids. The CDR3: CASSQTDSAPYTF. DNA of the CDR3: TGCGCCAGCAGCCAAACGGACAGCGCTCCGTACACCTTC.

This clone has a handful of counts. The J gene is TRBJ1-1, the V gene TRBV9, with unresolved D. Deletions cut 0 bases from V and 1 base from J, with 4 bases between. Looked up from germline, CDR1 is SGDLS and CDR2 is YYNGEE. The CDR3 has 13 amino acids. CDR3 loop: CASSVEANTEAFF. As DNA, the CDR3 is TGTGCCAGCAGCGTAGAAGCGAACACTGAAGCTTTCTTT.

J is TRBJ2-1 and V is TRBV11-2; D remains unclear. The CDR3 contains 15 residues. Trimming left V 2 bases short and J 7 bases short, with 15 bases between. CDR1 is SGHAT, CDR2 FQNNGV, per germline. This CDR3 is CASSLNRPDRNEQFF. The CDR3 coding sequence is TGTGCCAGCAGCTTAAACCGCCCGGATAGGAATGAGCAGTTCTTC.

This clone was seen more than once but under ten times. V is TRBV27 and J is TRBJ1-3, with 7 bases matching TRBD1. The CDR3 length is 14 residues. Germline CDR1 and CDR2: MNHEY and SMNVEV (reference sequence). V was clipped by 7 bases and J by 4 bases; unmatched bases: 7. The CDR3 DNA reads as TGTGCCAGCAAAAACCAGGGGGAGGGAAACACCATATATTTT. Encoded protein: CASKNQGEGNTIYF.

V is TRBV7-2 and J is TRBJ2-1, with 8 bases that match TRBD2. The V and J ends lost 5 bases and 4 bases, in that order; junction bases with no gene match: 10. Germline assignment: CDR1 SGHTA and CDR2 FQGNSA. CDR3 size: 16 residues. The CDR3 here is CASSMLKTSAYNEQFF. The CDR3 region has the DNA TGTGCCAGCAGCATGTTAAAGACTAGCGCGTACAATGAGCAGTTCTTC.

The rearrangement uses TRBV7-2 and TRBJ1-4, with no clear D. Trimming took off 6 bases at V and 8 bases at J, with 19 bases between the two ends. Per germline, CDR1 SGHTA and CDR2 FQGNSA. The CDR3 runs 15 residues. CDR3 protein: CASSRTPGGYEKLFF. The CDR3 DNA reads TGTGCCAGCAGTCGAACCCCTGGCGGATACGAAAAACTGTTTTTT. The whole variable domain, remainder taken from reference TRBV7-2 and TRBJ1-4, is GAGVSQSPSNKVTEKGKDVELRCDPISGHTALYWYRQSLGQGLEFLIYFQGNSAPDKSGLPSDRFSAERTGGSVSTLTIQRTQQEDSAVYLCASSRTPGGYEKLFFGSGTQLSVL.

The chain recombines TRBV6-1 with TRBJ2-7; 9 nucleotides agree with TRBD1. CDR1 MNHNS and CDR2 SASEGT come from the germline V gene. CDR3 size: 16 residues. V was clipped by 4 bases and J by 4 bases; unmatched bases: 11. The CDR3 protein is CASSVGTGIVSYEQYF. The DNA for the CDR3 is TGTGCCAGCAGTGTCGGGACAGGGATAGTAAGTTACGAGCAGTACTTC.

The V and J genes are TRBV29-1 and TRBJ2-1; 8 nucleotides line up with TRBD2. The germline gives CDR1 SQVTM, CDR2 ANQGSEA. The trim removed 3 bases at V and 4 bases at J, leaving 2 bases unmatched. This CDR3 contains 13 residues. The CDR3 DNA is TGCAGCGTTGATCGCGGGGGGTACAATGAGCAGTTCTTC. Encoded protein: CSVDRGGYNEQFF.